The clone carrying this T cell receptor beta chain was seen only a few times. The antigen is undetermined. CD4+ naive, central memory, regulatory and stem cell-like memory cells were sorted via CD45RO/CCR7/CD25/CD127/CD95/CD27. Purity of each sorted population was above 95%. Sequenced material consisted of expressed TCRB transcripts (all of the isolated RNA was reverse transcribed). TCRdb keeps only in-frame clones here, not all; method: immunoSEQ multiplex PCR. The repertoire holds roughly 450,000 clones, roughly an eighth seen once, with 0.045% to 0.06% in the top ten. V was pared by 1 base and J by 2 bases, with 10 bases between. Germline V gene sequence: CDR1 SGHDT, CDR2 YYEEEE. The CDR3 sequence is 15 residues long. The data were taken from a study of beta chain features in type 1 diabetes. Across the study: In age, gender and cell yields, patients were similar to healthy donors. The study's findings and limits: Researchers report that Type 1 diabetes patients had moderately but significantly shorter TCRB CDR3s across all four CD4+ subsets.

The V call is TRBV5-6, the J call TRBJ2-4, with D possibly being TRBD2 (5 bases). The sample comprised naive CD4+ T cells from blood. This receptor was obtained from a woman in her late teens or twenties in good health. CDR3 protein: CASSLFREPKNIQYF. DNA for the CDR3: TGTGCCAGCAGCTTGTTCCGGGAACCCAAAAACATTCAGTACTTC.